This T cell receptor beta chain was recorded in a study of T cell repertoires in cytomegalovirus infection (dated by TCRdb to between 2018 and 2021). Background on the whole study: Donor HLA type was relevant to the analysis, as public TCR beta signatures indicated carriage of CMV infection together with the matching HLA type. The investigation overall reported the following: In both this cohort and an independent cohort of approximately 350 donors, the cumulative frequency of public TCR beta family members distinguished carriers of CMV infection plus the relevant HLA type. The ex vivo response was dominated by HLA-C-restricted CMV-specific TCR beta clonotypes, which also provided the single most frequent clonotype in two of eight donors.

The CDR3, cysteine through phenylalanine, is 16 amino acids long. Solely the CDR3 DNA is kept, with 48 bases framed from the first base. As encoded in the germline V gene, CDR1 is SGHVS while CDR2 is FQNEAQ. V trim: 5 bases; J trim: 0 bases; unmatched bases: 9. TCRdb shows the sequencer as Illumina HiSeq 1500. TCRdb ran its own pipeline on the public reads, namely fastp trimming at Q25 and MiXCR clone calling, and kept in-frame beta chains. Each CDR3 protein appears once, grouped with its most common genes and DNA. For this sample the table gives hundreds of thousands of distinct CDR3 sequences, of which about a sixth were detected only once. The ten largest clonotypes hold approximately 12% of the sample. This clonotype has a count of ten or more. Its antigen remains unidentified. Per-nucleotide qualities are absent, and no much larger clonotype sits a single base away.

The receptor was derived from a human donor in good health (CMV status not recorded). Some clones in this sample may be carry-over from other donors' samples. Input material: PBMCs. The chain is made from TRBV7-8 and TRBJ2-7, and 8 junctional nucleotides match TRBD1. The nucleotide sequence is TGTGCCAGCAGCGACCGGACAGGGCAAATCTCCTACGAGCAGTACTTC. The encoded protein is CASSDRTGQISYEQYF.